Listed here are 12 T cell receptor beta chains from one sample, sequenced in a study of T cell changes during pregnancy in multiple sclerosis. The protocol was immunoSEQ multiplex PCR, while the TCRdb copy is restricted to in-frame clones and leaves out a portion. The sample has roughly 38,000 clones; approximately 90% are singletons. The input for sequencing was CD8+ T cells from peripheral blood mononuclear cells, taken in the third trimester of pregnancy. These receptors originate from a female donor with multiple sclerosis, enrolled in a pregnancy study.

The rearrangement joins TRBV6-1 to TRBJ2-3; 10 bases map to TRBD2. Germline lookup yields CDR1 MNHNS and CDR2 SASEGT. The CDR3 extends over 17 amino acids. V shed 3 bases, J shed 1 base, and the junction held 7 bases outside the gene matches. DNA for the CDR3: TGTGCCAGCAGTGAGGCTAGCGGGGGTCTGGGCACAGATACGCAGTATTTT. Its protein is CASSEASGGLGTDTQYF.

The chain employs TRBV5-1 and TRBJ1-1; no clear D. Trimming shortened V by 0 bases and J by 8 bases, and 11 bases separated the two germline ends. The CDR3 is made up of 13 amino acids. Germline V gives CDR1 SGHRS, CDR2 YFSETQ. CDR3 loop: CASSLGRLREAFF. Written as DNA, the CDR3 is TGCGCCAGCAGCTTGGGACGGTTGAGGGAAGCTTTCTTT.

J is TRBJ1-4 and V is TRBV4-1; D is unresolved. V lost 0 bases, J lost 10 bases, and 6 bases lay in between. Per the germline V gene, CDR1 is MGHRA and CDR2 is YSYEKL. This CDR3 region has 12 residues. CDR3 DNA: TGCGCCAGCAGCCAAGAGATCGGAAAACTGTTTTTT. Amino acids: CASSQEIGKLFF.

The chain is built from TRBV7-8 and TRBJ2-1, with 7 positions matching TRBD1. Germline V gene sequence: CDR1 SGHVS, CDR2 FQNEAQ. Trimming at V came to 2 bases and at J to 6 bases, leaving 7 bases not matched to a gene. The CDR3 totals 15 residues. The CDR3 DNA is TGTGCCAGCAGCTTAAAACAGGGGTACAGCAATGAGCAGTTCTTC. Translating it yields CASSLKQGYSNEQFF. The variable domain in full, completed from reference TRBV7-8 and TRBJ2-1, reads GAGVSQSPRYKVAKRGQDVALRCDPISGHVSLFWYQQALGQGPEFLTYFQNEAQLDKSGLPSDRFFAERPEGSVSTLKIQRTQQEDSAVYLCASSLKQGYSNEQFFGPGTRLTVL.

The V gene is TRBV5-1, the J gene TRBJ2-1; 9 nucleotides match TRBD1. In germline, CDR1 is SGHRS, CDR2 YFSETQ. The CDR3 sequence is 14 residues long. Losses at the gene ends were 3 bases for V and 6 bases for J; bases not matched to a gene: 4. CDR3 DNA: TGCGCCAGCAGCTGGGACAGGGTGGGCAATGAGCAGTTCTTC. This translates into CASSWDRVGNEQFF.

V is TRBV4-3 and J is TRBJ2-5, with D tentatively TRBD1 (6 bases). The CDR3 has 16 amino acids. V lost 0 bases and J lost 5, with 16 bases in between. CDR1 is LGHNA and CDR2 is YSLEER in the germline V gene. The CDR3: CASSQETGSRLETQYF. The CDR3 region has the DNA TGCGCCAGCAGCCAAGAAACAGGGTCGCGGTTGGAGACCCAGTACTTC.

The CDR3 spells CASSMTGVNEQFF. CDR3 coding DNA: TGTGCCAGCAGCATGACAGGGGTGAATGAGCAGTTCTTC. V usage is TRBV5-6 and J usage is TRBJ2-1, with 8 bases aligning to TRBD1. The ends lost 4 bases at V and 7 bases at J; junction bases unmatched: 4. The CDR3 runs to 13 residues. Germline assignment: CDR1 SGHDT and CDR2 YYEEEE.

This clone is categorized as medium-sized. The rearrangement links TRBV2 to TRBJ2-3; possibly TRBD1 for D (5 bases). The CDR3 has 15 amino acids. In germline, CDR1 is SNHLY, CDR2 FYNNEI. The V and J ends lost 3 bases and 5 bases respectively, with 15 bases between them. DNA of the CDR3: TGTGCCAGCAGTGATGGGGTCGCCAGGGTAGATACGCAGTATTTT. It translates to CASSDGVARVDTQYF.

The chain combines TRBV5-1 with TRBJ2-7; a possible D gene is TRBD2 (6 bases). Germline V lookup: CDR1 SGHRS, CDR2 YFSETQ. The V end lost 5 bases, the J end lost 6 bases, and 21 bases lay between the germline ends. The CDR3 loop spans 15 amino acids. The CDR3, as DNA: TGCGCCAGCAGTCGGGGTAGGGAGGTTGTTGTCGAGCAGTACTTC. The encoded protein is CASSRGREVVVEQYF.

The rearrangement links TRBV6-6 to TRBJ2-2, with a tentative D call TRBD2 (5 bases). The germline V gene encodes CDR1 MNHNY and CDR2 SVGAGI (reference sequence). The CDR3 consists of 16 residues. V lost 6 bases and J 1 base, leaving 15 bases between the germline ends. CDR3 nucleotide sequence: TGTGCCAGCAGCCTTCGTGGGAGTGGGAACACCGGGGAGCTGTTTTTT. It codes for CASSLRGSGNTGELFF.

The chain couples TRBV6-6 to TRBJ2-2; 8 positions agree with TRBD2. From germline, CDR1 is MNHNY and CDR2 SVGAGI (reference sequence). The CDR3 contains 12 residues. Unmatched junction bases numbered 0, after V lost 8 bases and J lost 4 bases. The CDR3 spells CASLAGTGELFF. DNA of the CDR3: TGTGCCAGCCTAGCGGGCACCGGGGAGCTGTTTTTT.

The chain links TRBV11-2 to TRBJ1-1, with D maybe TRBD1 (6 bases). The germline V and J ends were trimmed by 1 base and 1 base, with 13 bases remaining between them. Germline CDR1 SGHAT, CDR2 FQNNGV. This CDR3 region has 16 residues. CDR3 sequence reads: CASSLARQGTNTEAFF. The CDR3 DNA reads as TGTGCCAGCAGCTTAGCCCGGCAGGGGACGAACACTGAAGCTTTCTTT.